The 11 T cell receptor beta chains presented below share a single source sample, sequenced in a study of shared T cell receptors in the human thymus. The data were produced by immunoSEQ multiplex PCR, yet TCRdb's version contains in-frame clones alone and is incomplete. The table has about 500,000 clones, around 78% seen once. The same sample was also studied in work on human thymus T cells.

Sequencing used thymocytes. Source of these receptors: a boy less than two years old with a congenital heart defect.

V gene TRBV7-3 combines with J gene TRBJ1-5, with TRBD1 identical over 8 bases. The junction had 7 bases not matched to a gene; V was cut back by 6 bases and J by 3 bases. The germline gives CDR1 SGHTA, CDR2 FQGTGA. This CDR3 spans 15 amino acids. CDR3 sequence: CASSWTGQDNQPQHF. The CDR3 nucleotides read TGTGCCAGCAGTTGGACAGGGCAGGACAATCAGCCCCAGCATTTT.

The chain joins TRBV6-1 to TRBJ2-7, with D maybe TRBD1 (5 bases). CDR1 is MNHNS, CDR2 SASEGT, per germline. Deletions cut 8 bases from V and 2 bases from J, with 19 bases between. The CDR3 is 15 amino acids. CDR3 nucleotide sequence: TGTGCCAGCCTTAACCCTGGGGCAAAGACCTACGAGCAGTACTTC. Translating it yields CASLNPGAKTYEQYF.

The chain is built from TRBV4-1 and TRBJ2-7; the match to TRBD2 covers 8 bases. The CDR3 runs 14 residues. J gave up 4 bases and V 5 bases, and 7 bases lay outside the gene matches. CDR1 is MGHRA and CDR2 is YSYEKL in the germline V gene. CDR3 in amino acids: CASSGGSGMYEQYF. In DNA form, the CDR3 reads TGCGCCAGCAGCGGAGGTAGCGGGATGTACGAGCAGTACTTC.

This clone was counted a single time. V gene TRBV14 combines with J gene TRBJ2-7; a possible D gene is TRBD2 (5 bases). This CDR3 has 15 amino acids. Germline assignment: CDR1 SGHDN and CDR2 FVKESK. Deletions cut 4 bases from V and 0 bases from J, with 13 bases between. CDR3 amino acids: CASSRPQRRSYEQYF. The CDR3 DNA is TGTGCCAGCAGCCGCCCCCAGCGGCGCTCCTACGAGCAGTACTTC.

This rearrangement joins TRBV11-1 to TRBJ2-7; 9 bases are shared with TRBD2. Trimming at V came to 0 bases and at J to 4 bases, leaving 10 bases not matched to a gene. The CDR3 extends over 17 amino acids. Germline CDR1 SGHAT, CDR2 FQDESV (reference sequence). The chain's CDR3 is CASSLAPGSGSRYEQYF. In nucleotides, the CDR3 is TGTGCCAGCAGCTTAGCTCCCGGTAGCGGGAGTAGGTACGAGCAGTACTTC.

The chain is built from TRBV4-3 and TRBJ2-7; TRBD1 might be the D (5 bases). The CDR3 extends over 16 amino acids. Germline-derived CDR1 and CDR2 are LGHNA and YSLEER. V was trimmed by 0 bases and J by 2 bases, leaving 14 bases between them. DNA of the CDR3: TGCGCCAGCAGCCAAGATCATAAGGGGCCAACCTACGAGCAGTACTTC. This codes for CASSQDHKGPTYEQYF.

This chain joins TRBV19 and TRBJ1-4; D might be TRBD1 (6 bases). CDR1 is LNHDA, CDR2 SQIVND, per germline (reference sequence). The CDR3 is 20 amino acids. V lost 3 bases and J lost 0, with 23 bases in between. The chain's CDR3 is CASSIPPTGTYTATNEKLFF. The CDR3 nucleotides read TGTGCCAGTAGTATCCCCCCGACAGGTACCTATACTGCAACTAATGAAAAACTGTTTTTT.

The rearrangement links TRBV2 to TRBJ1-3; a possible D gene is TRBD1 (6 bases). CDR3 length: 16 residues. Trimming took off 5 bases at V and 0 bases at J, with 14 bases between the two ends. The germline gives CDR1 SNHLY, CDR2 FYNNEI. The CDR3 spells CASSRQAKSSGNTIYF. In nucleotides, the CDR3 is TGTGCCAGCAGTCGACAGGCCAAGAGCTCTGGAAACACCATATATTTT. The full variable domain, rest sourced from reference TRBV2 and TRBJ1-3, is EPEVTQTPSHQVTQMGQEVILRCVPISNHLYFYWYRQILGQKVEFLVSFYNNEISEKSEIFDDQFSVERPDGSNFTLKIRSTKLEDSAMYFCASSRQAKSSGNTIYFGEGSWLTVV.

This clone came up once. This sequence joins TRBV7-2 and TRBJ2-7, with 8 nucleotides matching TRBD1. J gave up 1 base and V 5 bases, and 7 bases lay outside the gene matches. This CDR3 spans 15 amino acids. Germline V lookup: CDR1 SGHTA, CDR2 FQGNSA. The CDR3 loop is CASSGGRGQSYEQYF. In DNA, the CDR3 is TGTGCCAGCAGCGGCGGCAGGGGGCAATCCTACGAGCAGTACTTC.

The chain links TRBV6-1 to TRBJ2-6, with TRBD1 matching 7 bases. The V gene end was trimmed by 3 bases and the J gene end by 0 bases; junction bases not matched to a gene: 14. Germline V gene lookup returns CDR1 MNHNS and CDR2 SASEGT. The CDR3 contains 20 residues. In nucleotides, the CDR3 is TGTGCCAGCAGTGACCGAAGACAGGGTGTCCCTCGCTCTGGGGCCAACGTCCTGACTTTC. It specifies CASSDRRQGVPRSGANVLTF.

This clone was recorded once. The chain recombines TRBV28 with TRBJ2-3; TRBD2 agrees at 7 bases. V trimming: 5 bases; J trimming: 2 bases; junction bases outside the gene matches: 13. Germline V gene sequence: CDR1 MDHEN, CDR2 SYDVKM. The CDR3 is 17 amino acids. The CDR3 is CASSLSSGGGPTDTQYF. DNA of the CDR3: TGTGCCAGCAGTCTCTCCTCGGGGGGAGGGCCCACAGATACGCAGTATTTT.